This T cell receptor (beta chain) derives from a study of CD8+CD57+ T cells in acquired aplastic anemia. TCR beta VDJ and CDR3 profiling used genomic DNA as template. From the reads, TCRdb called clonotypes with MiXCR, one entry per CDR3 protein. The repertoire consists of some 240,000 distinct CDR3 sequences, with approximately 35% occurring once and the leading ten covering 1% to 1.3%. Trimming pared 5 bases from V and 1 base from J, leaving 11 bases between. Germline values: CDR1 MGHRA, CDR2 YSYEKL. CDR3 size: 14 residues. The receptor comes from a human donor in good health, serving as a control. The V gene is TRBV4-1, the J gene TRBJ2-5; no clear D gene. Material for sequencing was sorted CD4+, CD8+, or CD8+CD57+ T cells (not recorded which) from PBMCs. Here the CDR3 DNA reads TGCGCCAGCAGCTATGGGCAGCTCCAAGAGACCCAGTACTTC. Amino acids: CASSYGQLQETQYF.